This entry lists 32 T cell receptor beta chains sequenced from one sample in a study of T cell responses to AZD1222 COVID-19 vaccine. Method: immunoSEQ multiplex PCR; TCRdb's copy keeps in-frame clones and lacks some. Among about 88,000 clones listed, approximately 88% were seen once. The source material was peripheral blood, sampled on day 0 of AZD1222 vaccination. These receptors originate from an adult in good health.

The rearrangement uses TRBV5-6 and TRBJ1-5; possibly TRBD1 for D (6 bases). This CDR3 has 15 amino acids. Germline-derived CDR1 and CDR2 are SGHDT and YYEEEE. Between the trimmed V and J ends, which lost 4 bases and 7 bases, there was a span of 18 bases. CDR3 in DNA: TGTGCCAGCAGCCACACCCGGGTAGGGGGACAGCCCCAGCATTTT. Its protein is CASSHTRVGGQPQHF.

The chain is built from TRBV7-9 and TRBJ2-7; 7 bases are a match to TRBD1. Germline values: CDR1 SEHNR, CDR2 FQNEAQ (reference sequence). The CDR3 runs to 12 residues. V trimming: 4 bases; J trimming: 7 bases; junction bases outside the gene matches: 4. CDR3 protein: CASSWTGGEQYF. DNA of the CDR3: TGTGCCAGCAGCTGGACAGGAGGTGAGCAGTACTTC.

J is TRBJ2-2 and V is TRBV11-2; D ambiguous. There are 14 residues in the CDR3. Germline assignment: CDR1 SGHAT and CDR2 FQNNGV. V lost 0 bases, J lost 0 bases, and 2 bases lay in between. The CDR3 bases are TGTGCCAGCAGCTTAGACTCGAACACCGGGGAGCTGTTTTTT. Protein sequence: CASSLDSNTGELFF.

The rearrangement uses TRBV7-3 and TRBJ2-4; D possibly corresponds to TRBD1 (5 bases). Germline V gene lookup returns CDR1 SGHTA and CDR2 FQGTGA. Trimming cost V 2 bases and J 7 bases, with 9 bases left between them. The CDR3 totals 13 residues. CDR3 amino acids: CASSLEGANIQYF. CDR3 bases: TGTGCCAGCAGCTTAGAAGGGGCCAACATTCAGTACTTC.

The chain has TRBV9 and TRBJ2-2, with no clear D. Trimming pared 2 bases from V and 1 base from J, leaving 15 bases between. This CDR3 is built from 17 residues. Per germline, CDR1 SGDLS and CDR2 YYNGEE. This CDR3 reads CASSVLSLVLNTGELFF. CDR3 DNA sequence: TGTGCCAGCAGCGTCCTGAGTCTGGTTCTGAACACCGGGGAGCTGTTTTTT.

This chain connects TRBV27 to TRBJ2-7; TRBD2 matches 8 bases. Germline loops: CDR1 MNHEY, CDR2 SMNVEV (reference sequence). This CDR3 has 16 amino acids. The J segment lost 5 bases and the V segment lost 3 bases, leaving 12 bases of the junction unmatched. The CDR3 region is CASSLQTGTSFHEQYF. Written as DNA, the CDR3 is TGTGCCAGCAGTTTGCAAACCGGGACTAGTTTCCACGAGCAGTACTTC.

CDR3 bases: TGTGCCAGCAGCCAGCGCGTAACCGGGACAATTAGCAATCAGCCCCAGCATTTT. This codes for CASSQRVTGTISNQPQHF. This chain links TRBV4-2 with TRBJ1-5, with D tentatively TRBD1 (6 bases). The CDR3 is 18 amino acids. The germline CDR1 and CDR2 sequences are LGHNA and YNFKEQ. Trimming shortened V by 3 bases and J by 0 bases, and 18 bases separated the two germline ends.

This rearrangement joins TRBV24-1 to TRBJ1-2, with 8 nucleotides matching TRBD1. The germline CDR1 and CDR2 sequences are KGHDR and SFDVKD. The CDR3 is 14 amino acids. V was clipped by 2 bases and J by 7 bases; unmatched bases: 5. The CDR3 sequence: CATSDSDRVTGYTF. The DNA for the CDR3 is TGTGCCACCAGTGATTCGGACAGGGTGACTGGCTACACCTTC.

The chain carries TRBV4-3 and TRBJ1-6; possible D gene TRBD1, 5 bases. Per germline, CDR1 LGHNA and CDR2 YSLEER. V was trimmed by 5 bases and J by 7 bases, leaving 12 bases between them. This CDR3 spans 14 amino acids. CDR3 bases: TGCGCCAGCAGCGAGACTTCAGGGAATTCACCCCTCCACTTT. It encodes CASSETSGNSPLHF.

Written as DNA, the CDR3 is TGTGCCAGTAGTAGCAGGGGGAAGGGAGGGAATCCTGAAGAGACCCAGTACTTC. Protein: CASSSRGKGGNPEETQYF. V and J are TRBV19 and TRBJ2-5; tentatively, D is TRBD1 or TRBD2 (7 bases each). V was trimmed by 4 bases and J by 3 bases, leaving 24 bases between them. Germline V CDR1 and CDR2: LNHDA, SQIVND (reference sequence). The CDR3 sequence is 18 residues long.

CDR3 protein: CASSKGPQGAIPHPSEKLFF. The CDR3 nucleotides are TGTGCCAGCAGCAAAGGTCCACAGGGGGCCATACCTCATCCATCGGAAAAACTGTTTTTT. The chain joins TRBV21-1 to TRBJ1-4; TRBD1, as called in the table, went unchecked against the DNA. TRBV21-1 is marked as a pseudogene. The CDR3 length is 20 residues.

This chain's CDR3 is CAWSAGTVGELFF. CDR3 nucleotides: TGTGCCTGGAGTGCTGGGACTGTGGGGGAGCTGTTTTTT. The chain carries TRBV30 and TRBJ2-2; tentatively, D is TRBD2 (6 bases). The germline V gene has CDR1 GTSNPN and CDR2 SVGIG (reference sequence). V lost 1 base to trimming and J lost 8 bases, with 11 bases between them. The CDR3 has 13 residues.

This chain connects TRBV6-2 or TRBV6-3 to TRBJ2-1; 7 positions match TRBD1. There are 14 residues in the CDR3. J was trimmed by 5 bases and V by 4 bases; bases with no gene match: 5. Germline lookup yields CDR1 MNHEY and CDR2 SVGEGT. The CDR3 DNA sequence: TGTGCCAGCAGTTCGACAGGGCCCCACAATGAGCAGTTCTTC. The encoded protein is CASSSTGPHNEQFF.

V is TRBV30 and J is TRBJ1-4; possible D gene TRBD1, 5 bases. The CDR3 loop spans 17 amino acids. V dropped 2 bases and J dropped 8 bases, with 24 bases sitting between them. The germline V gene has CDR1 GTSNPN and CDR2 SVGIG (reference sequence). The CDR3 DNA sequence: TGTGCCTGGAGTAAAGGCGGGGGAGGGTTGGGTTTGGAAAAACTGTTTTTT. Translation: CAWSKGGGGLGLEKLFF.

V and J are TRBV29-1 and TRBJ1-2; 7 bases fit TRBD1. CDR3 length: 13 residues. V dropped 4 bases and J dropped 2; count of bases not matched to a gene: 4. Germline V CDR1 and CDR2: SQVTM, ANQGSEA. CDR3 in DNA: TGCAGCGTTGTTAAGGGGGCGAACTATGGCTACACCTTC. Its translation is CSVVKGANYGYTF.

The CDR3, as DNA: TGTGCCAGCAGCGTGTCACAGGGACATTCACCCCTCCACTTT. Translating it yields CASSVSQGHSPLHF. The V and J genes are TRBV7-9 and TRBJ1-6; possibly TRBD1 for D (6 bases). The CDR3 spans 14 residues. CDR1 is SEHNR, CDR2 FQNEAQ, per germline (reference sequence). With 5 bases removed from V and 8 bases from J, the gap between germline ends came to 13 bases.

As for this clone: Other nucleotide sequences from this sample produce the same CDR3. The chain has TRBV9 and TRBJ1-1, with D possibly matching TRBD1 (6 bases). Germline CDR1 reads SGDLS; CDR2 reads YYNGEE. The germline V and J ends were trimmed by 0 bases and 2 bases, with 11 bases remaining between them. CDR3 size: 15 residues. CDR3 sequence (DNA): TGTGCCAGCAGCGTAGAGGGCAGGGGAAACACTGAAGCTTTCTTT. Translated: CASSVEGRGNTEAFF.

The CDR3, as DNA: TGTGCCAGCAGTGACGGACTAGCGGTGAACAATGAGCAGTTCTTC. Translation gives CASSDGLAVNNEQFF. The chain is built from TRBV2 and TRBJ2-1, with 10 bases aligning to TRBD2. Germline values: CDR1 SNHLY, CDR2 FYNNEI. V lost 3 bases to trimming and J lost 5 bases; unmatched junction nucleotides: 4. This CDR3 has 15 residues.

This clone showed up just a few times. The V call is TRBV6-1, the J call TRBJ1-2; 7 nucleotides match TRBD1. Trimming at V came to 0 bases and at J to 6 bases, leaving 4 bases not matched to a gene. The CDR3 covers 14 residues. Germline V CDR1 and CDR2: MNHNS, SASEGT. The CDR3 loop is CASSEAQGVDGYTF. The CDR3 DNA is TGTGCCAGCAGTGAAGCCCAGGGGGTGGATGGCTACACCTTC.

For the CDR3, the DNA is TGTGCCAGCAGTTACGCGACTATTGATACGCAGTATTTT. Amino acid sequence: CASSYATIDTQYF. The V and J genes are TRBV9 and TRBJ2-3, with a weak D call TRBD2 (5 bases). The CDR3 is 13 amino acids. The ends were cut back, 5 bases at V and 6 bases at J, with 13 bases in the middle. Germline V gene lookup returns CDR1 SGDLS and CDR2 YYNGEE.

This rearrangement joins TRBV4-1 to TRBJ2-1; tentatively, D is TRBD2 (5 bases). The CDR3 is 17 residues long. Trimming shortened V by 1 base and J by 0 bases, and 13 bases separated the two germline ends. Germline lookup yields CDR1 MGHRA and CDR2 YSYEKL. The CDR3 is CASSQGSGAVSYNEQFF. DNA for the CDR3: TGCGCCAGCAGCCAAGGGTCCGGAGCGGTCTCCTACAATGAGCAGTTCTTC.

In DNA, the CDR3 is TGTGCCAGCCGCCCTTGGGGACGGAACTATGGCTACACCTTC. It codes for CASRPWGRNYGYTF. This chain uses TRBV19 with TRBJ1-2, with a possible D match to TRBD1 (5 bases). The ends were cut back, 9 bases at V and 2 bases at J, with 16 bases in the middle. Germline V gives CDR1 LNHDA, CDR2 SQIVND (reference sequence). CDR3 length: 14 residues.

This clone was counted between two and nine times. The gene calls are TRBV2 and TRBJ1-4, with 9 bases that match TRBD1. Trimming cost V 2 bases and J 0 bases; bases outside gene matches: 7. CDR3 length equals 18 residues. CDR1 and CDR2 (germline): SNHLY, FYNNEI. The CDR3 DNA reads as TGTGCCAGCAGTGAATATGGGGGACAGGGTACAACTAATGAAAAACTGTTTTTT. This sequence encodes CASSEYGGQGTTNEKLFF.

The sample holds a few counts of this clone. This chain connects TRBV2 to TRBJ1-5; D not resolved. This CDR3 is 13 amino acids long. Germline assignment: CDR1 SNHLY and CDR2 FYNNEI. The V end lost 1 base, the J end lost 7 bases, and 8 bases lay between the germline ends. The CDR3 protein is CASSEDSGQPQHF. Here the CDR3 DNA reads TGTGCCAGCAGTGAAGACAGTGGCCAGCCCCAGCATTTT.

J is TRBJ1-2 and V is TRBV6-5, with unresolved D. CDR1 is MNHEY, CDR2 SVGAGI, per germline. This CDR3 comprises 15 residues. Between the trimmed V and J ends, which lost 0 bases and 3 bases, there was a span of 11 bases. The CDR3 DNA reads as TGTGCCAGCAGTTACTCGATAATAGATGACTATGGCTACACCTTC. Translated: CASSYSIIDDYGYTF.

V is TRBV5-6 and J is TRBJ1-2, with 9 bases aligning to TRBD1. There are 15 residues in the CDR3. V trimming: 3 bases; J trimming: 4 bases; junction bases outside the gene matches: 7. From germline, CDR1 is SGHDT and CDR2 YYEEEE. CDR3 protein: CASSYNRGHVYGYTF. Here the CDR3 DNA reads TGTGCCAGCAGCTACAACAGGGGGCACGTCTATGGCTACACCTTC.

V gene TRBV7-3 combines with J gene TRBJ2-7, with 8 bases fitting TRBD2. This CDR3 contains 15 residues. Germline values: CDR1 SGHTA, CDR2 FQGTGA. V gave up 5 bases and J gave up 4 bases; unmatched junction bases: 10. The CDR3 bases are TGTGCCAGCAGCCCCGGCGGGGGGCAGGAGTACGAGCAGTACTTC. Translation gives CASSPGGGQEYEQYF.

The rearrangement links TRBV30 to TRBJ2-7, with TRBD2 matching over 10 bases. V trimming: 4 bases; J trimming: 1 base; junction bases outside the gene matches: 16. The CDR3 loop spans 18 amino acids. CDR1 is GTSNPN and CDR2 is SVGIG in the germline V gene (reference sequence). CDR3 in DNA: TGTGCCTGGAAAAAGGGGGTGGCCGGGACTAGCGATTCCTACGAGCAGTACTTC. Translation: CAWKKGVAGTSDSYEQYF.

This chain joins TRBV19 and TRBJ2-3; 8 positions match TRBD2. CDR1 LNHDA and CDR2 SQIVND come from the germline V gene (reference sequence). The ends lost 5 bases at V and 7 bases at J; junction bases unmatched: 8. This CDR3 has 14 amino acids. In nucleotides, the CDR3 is TGTGCCAGTAGTGTAAGCGGGAGAAGGTATACGCAGTATTTT. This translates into CASSVSGRRYTQYF.

CDR3 coding DNA: TGCGCCAGCAGCCAAGTGGACAGGGAGGGAACAGGCTACACCTTC. Its translation: CASSQVDREGTGYTF. This chain connects TRBV4-1 to TRBJ1-2; 8 bases align to TRBD1. This CDR3 spans 15 amino acids. With V trimmed by 1 base and J by 8 bases, 9 bases remained unmatched. CDR1 and CDR2 (germline): MGHRA, YSYEKL.

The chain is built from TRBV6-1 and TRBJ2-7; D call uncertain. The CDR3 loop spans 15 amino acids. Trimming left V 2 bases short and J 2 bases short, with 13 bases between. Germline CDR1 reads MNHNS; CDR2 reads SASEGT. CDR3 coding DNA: TGTGCCAGCAGTGAACCGGGCGATACAACCTACGAGCAGTACTTC. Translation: CASSEPGDTTYEQYF.

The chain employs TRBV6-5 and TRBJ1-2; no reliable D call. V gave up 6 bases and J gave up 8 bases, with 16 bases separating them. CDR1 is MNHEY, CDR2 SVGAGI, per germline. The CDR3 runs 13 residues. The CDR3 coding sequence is TGTGCCAGCAGGATCCGGGCGGGAGGAGGCTACACCTTC. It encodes CASRIRAGGGYTF.